This is a list of T cell receptor beta chains from one sample in a study of T cells after yellow fever vaccination. MiXCR, applied by TCRdb to the 5' RACE reads, yields one record per CDR3 protein. The profile covers under 350,000 distinct CDR3 sequences, with about 4% appearing a single time and around 23% taken by the ten largest. Sequenced material: PBMCs, taken 5 days after the yellow fever booster vaccination. These receptors all stem from a man younger than 35 who received the YFV17D yellow fever vaccine. Each CDR3 is given with its conserved first and last residue. D genes are given only for firm matches. Clone size is shown for a subset of rows, as once, few, many or a class of expanded clone.

v_call	clone_size	d_call	j_call	cdr3_nt	cdr3_aa
TRBV5-1	many	NA	TRBJ1-2	TGCGCCAGCAGCAACGACTATGGCTACACCTTC	CASSNDYGYTF
TRBV29-1	few	TRBD1	TRBJ2-2	TGCAGCGTCTTAGACAGGGGTAACACCGGGGAGCTGTTTTTT	CSVLDRGNTGELFF
TRBV6-2/TRBV6-3	many	NA	TRBJ1-5	TGTGCCAGCAGTTCCGTGGCCGCAATTCAGCCCCAGCATTTT	CASSSVAAIQPQHF
TRBV11-2	few	NA	TRBJ2-3	TGTGCCAGCAGCCAAAAATTTCTCGAGAGCACAGATACGCAGTATTTT	CASSQKFLESTDTQYF
TRBV5-1	few	NA	TRBJ1-5	TGCGCCAGCAGCTTGGGCGTAGGTGGCAATCAGCCCCAGCATTTT	CASSLGVGGNQPQHF
TRBV7-8	NA	NA	TRBJ1-1	TGTGCCAGCAGCTTCGGTACGGGCCCGAACACTGAAGCTTTCTTT	CASSFGTGPNTEAFF
TRBV20-1	many	NA	TRBJ2-7	TGCAGTGCCGCTTATCGGGGCAGCTACGAGCAGTACTTC	CSAAYRGSYEQYF
TRBV4-3	few	NA	TRBJ1-2	TGCGCCAGCAGCCAACACATAGCTTATGGCTACACCTTC	CASSQHIAYGYTF
TRBV6-1	few	NA	TRBJ1-2	TGTGCCAGCAGTGAAGGACGGATTAACTATGGCTACACCTTC	CASSEGRINYGYTF
TRBV4-3	many	NA	TRBJ2-7	TGCGCCAGCAGCCACCTCCGGGCCGACGAGCAGTACTTC	CASSHLRADEQYF
TRBV18	NA	NA	TRBJ2-3	TGTGCCAGCTCACCATGGAAAGGCACAGATACGCAGTATTTT	CASSPWKGTDTQYF
TRBV12-3/TRBV12-4	medium-sized	NA	TRBJ2-1	TGTGCCAGCAGTACGCAAGGCCCGGGGAATGAGCAGTTCTTC	CASSTQGPGNEQFF
TRBV9	many	NA	TRBJ2-7	TGTGCCAGCAGCGTAGGGGTACTCGCCTACGAGCAGTACTTC	CASSVGVLAYEQYF
TRBV2	NA	TRBD1	TRBJ1-6	TGTGCCAGCAGTCCCGGACAGGGCCTTTGGTCACCCCTCCACTTT	CASSPGQGLWSPLHF
TRBV19	many	TRBD1	TRBJ1-5	TGTGCCAGTAGTCCGGGGAGGGGGCGACATTATAGCAATCAGCCCCAGCATTTT	CASSPGRGRHYSNQPQHF
TRBV7-2	many	TRBD2	TRBJ2-3	TGTGCCAGCAGCTTACAGGCGGGGGGAGGCACAGATACGCAGTATTTT	CASSLQAGGGTDTQYF
TRBV28	few	NA	TRBJ1-2	TGTGCCAGCAGTTCCGGACTTGCTAACTATGGCTACACCTTC	CASSSGLANYGYTF
TRBV6-2/TRBV6-3	few	NA	TRBJ2-5	TGTGCCAGCAGTTTCCTCGTCCCGCGAGAGACCCAGTACTTC	CASSFLVPRETQYF
TRBV20-1	many	TRBD1	TRBJ2-2	TGCAGTGCTAGCGGACAGGGGTCGAACACCGGGGAGCTGTTTTTT	CSASGQGSNTGELFF
TRBV6-5	many	NA	TRBJ2-2	TGTGCCAGCAGTTACTCTGGGGTGGTCGGGGAGCTGTTTTTT	CASSYSGVVGELFF
TRBV3-1	NA	TRBD2	TRBJ2-5	TGTGCCAGCAGCCAGCGGGGGGTCCAGACCCAGTACTTC	CASSQRGVQTQYF
TRBV7-8	NA	NA	TRBJ1-5	TGTGCCAGCAGCGTTTGGAATCAGCCCCAGCATTTT	CASSVWNQPQHF
TRBV7-8	few	TRBD2	TRBJ2-3	TGTGCCAGCGGCAACGGGGGGGCCTTAGATACGCAGTATTTT	CASGNGGALDTQYF
TRBV9	NA	NA	TRBJ2-6	TGTGCCAGTGAGCCGGGGATTGGGGCCAACGTCCTGACTTTC	CASEPGIGANVLTF
TRBV21-1	NA	NA	TRBJ2-7	TGTGCCAGCAGCAAAAGGTACCGAGAGTACGAGCAGTACTTC	CASSKRYREYEQYF
TRBV9	few	NA	TRBJ2-3	TGTGCCAGCAGCGCCGAAACGGGCACAGATACGCAGTATTTT	CASSAETGTDTQYF
TRBV6-2/TRBV6-3	many	NA	TRBJ1-1	TGTGCCACCGCGACGTACACTGAAGCTTTCTTT	CATATYTEAFF
TRBV6-1	few	NA	TRBJ2-5	TGTGCCAGCAGTGAATCTGATCGGGGAAGAGAGACCCAGTACTTC	CASSESDRGRETQYF
TRBV4-2	many	TRBD2	TRBJ2-1	TGTGCCAGCAGCCAGCCCGAGGGACTAGCGGGGGACAATGAGCAGTTCTTC	CASSQPEGLAGDNEQFF
TRBV11-2	NA	TRBD1	TRBJ1-5	TGTGCCAGCAGCTTAGGGCCGGACAGGGGCAATCAGCCCCAGCATTTT	CASSLGPDRGNQPQHF
TRBV5-4	few	NA	TRBJ2-5	TGTGCCAGCAGCTTGCTCGGGACCGGGCAAGAGACCCAGTACTTC	CASSLLGTGQETQYF
TRBV18	few	NA	TRBJ1-3	TGTGCCAGCTCACCAGAGCAGGCGTCGGCTGGAAACACCATATATTTT	CASSPEQASAGNTIYF
TRBV5-1	NA	TRBD2	TRBJ2-3	TGCGCCAGCAGCCCCTGGAGCGGGGGGGCAGGAGATACGCAGTATTTT	CASSPWSGGAGDTQYF
TRBV7-9	many	TRBD2	TRBJ2-1	TGTGCCAGCAGCTTAGCCGGGACTAGCGCCCACAATGAGCAGTTCTTC	CASSLAGTSAHNEQFF
TRBV12-3/TRBV12-4	few	NA	TRBJ2-2	TGTGCCAGCAGTTGGGCGGGGTTCGGCACCGGGGAGCTGTTTTTT	CASSWAGFGTGELFF
TRBV9	NA	TRBD2	TRBJ2-1	TGTGCCAGCAGCGTAGGTCTAGCGGGGGGGCAAAATGAGCAGTTCTTC	CASSVGLAGGQNEQFF
TRBV18	few	NA	TRBJ2-3	TGTGCCAGCTCATCCTATTCCATCCATCTCGATACGCAGTATTTT	CASSSYSIHLDTQYF
TRBV29-1	many	NA	TRBJ1-2	TGCAGCGTTTTCGATTCCCAGTTTAACTATGGCTACACCTTC	CSVFDSQFNYGYTF